A selection of T cell receptor beta chains follows, all from one sample in a study of T cell responses to AZD1222 COVID-19 vaccine. Sequenced by immunoSEQ multiplex PCR; TCRdb stores in-frame clones only, minus some. In the table there are about 130,000 clones, 80% to 95% of which are singletons. Sequencing used peripheral blood, obtained 28 days after the second AZD1222 dose. The receptors were gathered from an adult who received the AZD1222 COVID-19 vaccine. Both conserved end residues are part of each CDR3. D genes are given only for firm matches. Part of the rows lack a size; the others show once, few, many or a class for expanded clones.

clone size	D gene	V gene	J gene	CDR3 DNA	CDR3 protein
-	-	TRBV5-1	TRBJ1-3	TGCGCCAGCAGCTTGGGGGGAAACGGAAACACCATATATTTT	CASSLGGNGNTIYF
few	-	TRBV3-1/TRBV3-2	TRBJ1-1	TGTGCCAGCAGCCAAGGGACTGAAGCTTTCTTT	CASSQGTEAFF
-	-	TRBV5-6	TRBJ1-3	TGTGCCAGCAGCTTGGTATGGGGGACTGGAAACACCATATATTTT	CASSLVWGTGNTIYF
-	-	TRBV28	TRBJ1-1	TGTGCCAGCAGCCGAGGGACGGCCTCTTATGGTTTCTTT	CASSRGTASYGFF
-	-	TRBV30	TRBJ1-2	TGTGCCTGGACGGGAGGCGGAGGCTACACCTTC	CAWTGGGGYTF
-	-	TRBV3-1/TRBV3-2	TRBJ2-7	TGTGCCAGCAGCCAGGGAGCCCTCAAGCAGTACTTC	CASSQGALKQYF
-	-	TRBV28	TRBJ1-2	TGTGCCAGCAGGAGCCCGGGACGCAACTATGGCTACACCTTC	CASRSPGRNYGYTF
-	-	TRBV7-2	TRBJ2-3	TGTGCCAGCAGCTCCACTAGCACAGATACGCAGTATTTT	CASSSTSTDTQYF
-	TRBD2	TRBV7-2	TRBJ2-7	TGTGCCAGCAGCAGGACTAGCGGGAGAGACGAGCAGTACTTC	CASSRTSGRDEQYF
-	TRBD1	TRBV2	TRBJ2-2	TGTGCCAGCAGTTTGGAGACAGGGGTCACCGGGGAGCTGTTTTTT	CASSLETGVTGELFF
once	TRBD2	TRBV3-1/TRBV3-2	TRBJ2-7	TGTGCCAGCAGCCAATCTCGGGAGGTTTACGAGCAGTACTTC	CASSQSREVYEQYF
-	TRBD2	TRBV27	TRBJ2-1	TGTGCCAGCAGCACTAGCGGGAGGCTCAATTACAATGAGCAGTTCTTC	CASSTSGRLNYNEQFF
-	-	TRBV5-3	TRBJ1-4	TGTGCCAGAAGCGGTCGGAGGGAAGCTAATGAAAAACTGTTTTTT	CARSGRREANEKLFF
-	-	TRBV9	TRBJ2-1	TGTGCCAGCAGCGTTGGGAGCGGATCCTACAATGAGCAGTTCTTC	CASSVGSGSYNEQFF
-	-	TRBV5-6	TRBJ2-5	TGTGCCAGCAGCTTGGAACCCCCCGGTCCCCAGTACTTC	CASSLEPPGPQYF
-	TRBD1	TRBV6-2/TRBV6-3	TRBJ2-1	TGTGCCAGCAGTTACCATGTAAGGACAGGGTTCTCCTACAATGAGCAGTTCTTC	CASSYHVRTGFSYNEQFF
-	-	TRBV4-1	TRBJ2-4	TGCGCCAGCAGCCAAGAGTCGCAGACGATCAAAAACATTCAGTACTTC	CASSQESQTIKNIQYF
once	TRBD1	TRBV19	TRBJ1-1	TGTGCCAGTAGTGTACAGGGGTTTGGCACTGAAGCTTTCTTT	CASSVQGFGTEAFF
-	-	TRBV18	TRBJ2-1	TGTGCCAGCTCAACCACCGGAGGGACCAATGAGCAGTTCTTC	CASSTTGGTNEQFF
once	-	TRBV27	TRBJ1-6	TGTGCCAGCACACCCATCCGGGACATACAGTCACCCCTCCACTTT	CASTPIRDIQSPLHF
-	TRBD1	TRBV11-2	TRBJ1-3	TGTGCCAGCAGCTTCCGGGGGACAGGGTCTGGAAACACCATATATTTT	CASSFRGTGSGNTIYF
-	TRBD1	TRBV24-1	TRBJ1-5	TGTGCCACCAGTAGACAGGGCGGACAGCCCCAGCATTTT	CATSRQGGQPQHF
once	TRBD1	TRBV11-1	TRBJ2-7	TGTGCCAGCAGCTTAGGACAGGGTCCTATCTACGAGCAGTACTTC	CASSLGQGPIYEQYF
once	TRBD1	TRBV11-3	TRBJ2-7	TGTGCCAGCAGCACCGACGCACCGGGACAGGGGGCCCACGAGCAGTACTTC	CASSTDAPGQGAHEQYF
-	-	TRBV2	TRBJ1-2	TGTGCCAGCCATCAGGGCACCCCCTATGGCTACACCTTC	CASHQGTPYGYTF
-	-	TRBV27	TRBJ1-5	TGTGCCAGCTCCTCAAATACGGGAGGGCGTCAGCCCCAGCATTTT	CASSSNTGGRQPQHF
-	TRBD1	TRBV6-6	TRBJ2-1	TGTGCCAGCAGTTATCAGGGGGACAGGGGCTACAATGAGCAGTTCTTC	CASSYQGDRGYNEQFF
once	TRBD2	TRBV28	TRBJ2-3	TGTGCCAGCAGTTTCCCTAGCGGGAGGACTAGCACAGATACGCAGTATTTT	CASSFPSGRTSTDTQYF
-	TRBD1	TRBV7-9	TRBJ1-5	TGTGCCAGCAGCTTAGACGGACAGGGGGCGTTGGGCAATCAGCCCCAGCATTTT	CASSLDGQGALGNQPQHF
-	TRBD1	TRBV14	TRBJ1-6	TGTGCCAGCAGCCAAGCTGGGACAGGGAGTAATTCACCCCTCCACTTT	CASSQAGTGSNSPLHF
-	TRBD2	TRBV5-1	TRBJ2-1	TGCGCCAGCAGCTTGGCTAGCGGGAGAGGAAATGAGCAGTTCTTC	CASSLASGRGNEQFF
-	-	TRBV9	TRBJ1-1	TGTGCCAGCAGCGTAGGGTCAAAGGGGGCTGAAGCTTTCTTT	CASSVGSKGAEAFF
-	-	TRBV14	TRBJ1-1	TGTGCCAGCAGCCAAGATTTGGACACTGAAGCTTTCTTT	CASSQDLDTEAFF
-	-	TRBV7-3	TRBJ1-2	TGTGCCAGCAGCTTGGACAGATCTAACTATGGCTACACCTTC	CASSLDRSNYGYTF
-	-	TRBV7-3	TRBJ1-2	TGTGCCAGCAGCTCGGGACCCGGCGGCTATGGCTACACCTTC	CASSSGPGGYGYTF
-	-	TRBV19	TRBJ2-1	TGTGCCAGTACTCCAGGAGTGGGTGCTTACAATGAGCAGTTCTTC	CASTPGVGAYNEQFF
-	TRBD2	TRBV18	TRBJ2-1	TGTGCCAGCTCACTACGGACTAGCGGGAGGGCCGATGAGCAGTTCTTC	CASSLRTSGRADEQFF
once	-	TRBV2	TRBJ1-6	TGTGCCAGCAGTGAACGGGGGCCCCTCCACTTT	CASSERGPLHF
-	TRBD1	TRBV4-3	TRBJ2-1	TGCGCCAGCAGCCAAGAGGGGACAGTGGATGAGCAGTTCTTC	CASSQEGTVDEQFF
-	TRBD2	TRBV24-1	TRBJ2-1	TGTGCCACCGCTCGCGGGAGCACCTACAATGAGCAGTTCTTC	CATARGSTYNEQFF
-	-	TRBV12-3/TRBV12-4	TRBJ2-1	TGTGCCAGCAGTAAGGGGGATTACAATGAGCAGTTCTTC	CASSKGDYNEQFF
-	TRBD2	TRBV19	TRBJ2-1	TGTGCCAGTAGTATGGAAGCGGGGTTCTCCTACAATGAGCAGTTCTTC	CASSMEAGFSYNEQFF
-	TRBD1	TRBV7-2	TRBJ1-2	TGTGCCAGCAGCGATCGGACAGGGAGCTTTCTCTATGGCTACACCTTC	CASSDRTGSFLYGYTF